This T cell receptor (beta chain) derives from a study of glioma-infiltrating T cells. Only a few counts were recorded for this clonotype. The target antigen is unknown. Overall study results and limits: Tissue and blood shared very few CDR3 sequences.

The CDR3 totals 13 residues. Trimming cost V 2 bases and J 0 bases, with 5 bases left between them. Germline V gene sequence: CDR1 MNHNY, CDR2 SVGAGI (reference sequence). The iRepertoire nested amplicon-rescue multiplex PCR amplified TCR alpha and beta CDR3s from RNA. Each CDR3 protein gets one entry after TCRdb re-called the multiplex PCR reads with MiXCR. The repertoire holds more than 85,000 distinct CDR3 sequences, with 25% to 30% as singletons. J is TRBJ2-7 and V is TRBV6-6; D possibly corresponds to TRBD1 (5 bases). This clonotype was obtained from a human donor with low-grade glioma or glioblastoma, undergoing nonglioma brain surgery, or in good health (not recorded which). The source material was glioma tissue, nonneoplastic brain tissue, or PBMCs (not recorded which). The CDR3 reads CASSYGASYEQYF. The CDR3 coding sequence is TGTGCCAGCAGTTACGGGGCCTCCTACGAGCAGTACTTC.